The present T cell receptor (beta chain) was sequenced within a study of T cell repertoires in cytomegalovirus infection. About the research overall: It was the public TCR beta signatures that indicated both CMV infection and matching HLA type.

TCRdb used MiXCR to reprocess the reads, holding one entry per CDR3 protein. This sample yields around 270,000 distinct CDR3 sequences, of which roughly 9% are seen a single time; approximately 16% belongs to the top ten. In this sample, this clonotype turned up many times. What it binds is not known. Study-wide findings and caveats: Dominating the ex vivo response were TCR beta clonotypes that were CMV-specific and HLA-C-restricted.

Trimming took 1 base from V and 3 from J, leaving 12 bases between them. In germline, CDR1 is SEHNR, CDR2 FQNEAQ (reference sequence). The CDR3 sequence is 15 residues long. The sample taken for sequencing was PBMCs. The TCR originated in a human donor in good health (CMV status not recorded). Some clones in this sample may be carry-over from other donors' samples. V is TRBV7-9 and J is TRBJ1-2; no firm D call. This CDR3 is CASSLGGESYYGYTF. CDR3 nucleotide sequence: TGTGCCAGCAGCTTAGGTGGAGAATCCTACTATGGCTACACCTTC.